The sequence of this T cell receptor (beta chain) was determined in a study of shared clonotypes between healthy human individuals. This CDR3 comprises 16 residues. Looked up from germline, CDR1 is LNHDA and CDR2 is SQIVND (reference sequence). V shed 6 bases and J 1 base; nucleotides not matched to a gene: 7. The method was immunoSEQ multiplex PCR; TCRdb's version includes in-frame clones alone and lacks a portion of them. The sample has about 2,500,000 clones, 85% to 95% seen once. The sequenced material came from naive CD4+ T cells sorted from blood. As to subset: CD45RA+ positively selected. The chain joins TRBV19 to TRBJ2-2; 8 bases are shared with TRBD2. The source is a man aged 18 to 30 in good health. The CDR3 loop reads CASSRNSGRNTGELFF. DNA of the CDR3: TGTGCCAGTAGCCGAAACAGCGGGAGGAACACCGGGGAGCTGTTTTTT.